This TCR beta chain was sequenced for a study of neurological immune-mediated disorders. Study as a whole: The disease course was relapsing-remitting in roughly 31 and secondary progressive in 3 of the 34 multiple sclerosis patients. General study findings and limits: Phylogenetic grouping placed 18 of 34 multiple sclerosis patients' repertoires in one related-CDR3 cluster, a possible signature.

This clonotype was observed at least ten times. Its antigen is unknown. TCRdb fed the 5' RACE reads into MiXCR, producing one record per CDR3 protein. The top ten hold 6% to 9.5% of the sample, which has around 67,000 distinct CDR3 sequences, roughly 5% seen once. The CDR3 sequence is 15 residues long. CDR1 is ENHRY and CDR2 is SYGVKD in the germline V gene. V shed 8 bases and J shed 0 bases, with 14 bases lying between them. The clonotype originates from a man aged 18 to 35 with multiple sclerosis. This chain uses TRBV10-3 with TRBJ1-3, with D uncertain. Sample: PBMCs. The CDR3: CAILSEGHSGNTIYF. CDR3 nucleotide sequence: TGTGCCATCCTAAGTGAGGGCCACTCTGGAAACACCATATATTTT.